The 28 T cell receptor beta chains below all came from one sample that was sequenced in a study of T cells in Graves' hyperthyroidism and ophthalmopathy. Amplification yielded TCR beta CDR3 regions, with RNA transcripts as the source. The HTBI primer set was used in a first-round RT-PCR of the TCR CDR3. TCRdb reprocessed the multiplex PCR reads via MiXCR and lists one record per CDR3 protein. The table has 550,000 to 800,000 distinct CDR3 sequences, approximately 16% seen once. Input material: blood. The receptors were gathered from a man aged 18 to 29 with Graves' hyperthyroidism.

In this sample, this clonotype turned up many times. The chain has TRBV10-3 and TRBJ2-7; 13 nucleotides match TRBD2. CDR1 is ENHRY and CDR2 is SYGVKD in the germline V gene. The CDR3 loop spans 15 amino acids. J lost 2 bases, V lost 6 bases, and 4 bases had no gene match. The CDR3 coding sequence is TGTGCCATCAGCGAAGGGACTAGCGGGACCTACGAGCAGTACTTC. It specifies CAISEGTSGTYEQYF.

Points on this clonotype: A much larger clone differs from this one at a single base, so this may be a read error. The rearrangement uses TRBV20-1 and TRBJ1-5, with a tentative D call TRBD1 (6 bases). Germline loops: CDR1 DFQATT, CDR2 SNEGSKA (reference sequence). The CDR3 runs to 13 residues. Trimming stripped 5 bases from V and 9 bases from J, with 17 bases between. CDR3 amino acids: CSARTGYSRPQHF. The CDR3 coding sequence is TGCAGTGCTCGTACAGGGTATAGTCGGCCCCAGCATTTT.

This clonotype was seen ten or more times. The J gene is TRBJ1-1, the V gene TRBV3-1, with a possible D match to TRBD1 (5 bases). From germline, CDR1 is LGHDT and CDR2 YNNKEL (reference sequence). CDR3 length equals 13 residues. V lost 1 base and J 8 bases, leaving 11 bases between the germline ends. The CDR3 reads CASSQGEAGEAFF. The CDR3, as DNA: TGTGCCAGCAGCCAAGGGGAGGCAGGGGAAGCTTTCTTT.

V gene TRBV28 combines with J gene TRBJ2-7, with D perhaps given as TRBD1 or TRBD2 (5 bases each). V lost 6 bases, J lost 1 base, and 10 bases lay in between. The germline V gene encodes CDR1 MDHEN and CDR2 SYDVKM. This CDR3 spans 13 amino acids. This chain's CDR3 is CASREGPSYEQYF. CDR3 in DNA: TGTGCCAGCAGAGAGGGACCGTCCTACGAGCAGTACTTC.

The sample holds a few counts of this clonotype. In DNA form, the CDR3 reads TGTGCCAGCAGCTCTCCCCGGGACAGGGTTGATACAGATACGCAGTATTTT. As protein: CASSSPRDRVDTDTQYF. The chain has TRBV7-9 and TRBJ2-3; TRBD1 matches 9 bases. The germline CDR1 and CDR2 sequences are SEHNR and FQNEAQ (reference sequence). CDR3 size: 17 residues. After removal of 4 bases from V and 3 bases from J, the junction contained 11 bases not matched to a gene.

This clonotype was seen at least ten times. The chain couples TRBV30 to TRBJ2-1, with TRBD2 matching over 15 bases. The V and J ends lost 4 bases and 10 bases, in that order; junction bases with no gene match: 5. The CDR3 has 14 amino acids. Germline assignment: CDR1 GTSNPN and CDR2 SVGIG (reference sequence). The CDR3 DNA is TGTGCCTGGACGGGACTAGCGGGAGGCCTCGAGCAGTTCTTC. Translation: CAWTGLAGGLEQFF.

The gene calls are TRBV6-1 and TRBJ2-3, with TRBD2 as a possible D gene (6 bases). Deletions cut 1 base from V and 4 bases from J, with 9 bases between. Germline V gene sequence: CDR1 MNHNS, CDR2 SASEGT. The length of the CDR3 is 14 residues. CDR3 sequence (DNA): TGTGCCAGCAGTGAAGTAGGAGGGTCAGATACGCAGTATTTT. The encoded protein is CASSEVGGSDTQYF.

This clonotype appeared many times. CDR3: CASNEPNTEAFF. CDR3 nucleotide sequence: TGTGCCAGCAATGAACCGAACACTGAAGCTTTCTTT. The chain recombines TRBV28 with TRBJ1-1; D unresolved. The germline V gene has CDR1 MDHEN and CDR2 SYDVKM. Deletions cut 7 bases from V and 1 base from J, with 7 bases between. This CDR3 contains 12 residues. The full variable domain, with the rest looked up from reference TRBV28 and TRBJ1-1, is DVKVTQSSRYLVKRTGEKVFLECVQDMDHENMFWYRQDPGLGLRLIYFSYDVKMKEKGDIPEGYSVSREKKERFSLILESASTNQTSMYLCASNEPNTEAFFGQGTRLTVV.

The chain links TRBV4-1 to TRBJ2-1, with D possibly being TRBD2 (6 bases). CDR1 and CDR2 (germline): MGHRA, YSYEKL. V lost 5 bases and J lost 2, with 10 bases in between. The CDR3 sequence is 14 residues long. The DNA for the CDR3 is TGCGCCAGCAGCTCACAGCGGGCCTACAATGAGCAGTTCTTC. Its translation: CASSSQRAYNEQFF.

This clonotype was observed a few times. V is TRBV28 and J is TRBJ2-7; 14 bases are shared with TRBD2. With V trimmed by 2 bases and J by 1 base, 10 bases remained unmatched. The CDR3 has 19 amino acids. In germline, CDR1 is MDHEN, CDR2 SYDVKM. Here the CDR3 reads CASSLMGTSGSVPSYEQYF. The CDR3 coding sequence is TGTGCCAGCAGTTTAATGGGGACTAGCGGGAGTGTTCCATCCTACGAGCAGTACTTC.

The J gene is TRBJ2-4, the V gene TRBV19; either TRBD1 or TRBD2 may fit D (5 bases each). V was clipped by 5 bases and J by 1 base, with 15 bases between them. Germline assignment: CDR1 LNHDA and CDR2 SQIVND (reference sequence). The CDR3 length is 16 residues. The CDR3 DNA reads as TGTGCCAGTAGTCTCGGGGCCCTCTATGCCAAAAACATTCAGTACTTC. Translating gives CASSLGALYAKNIQYF.

This clonotype showed up many times. The chain recombines TRBV28 with TRBJ2-6; D unresolved. The CDR3 is made up of 12 amino acids. Per germline, CDR1 MDHEN and CDR2 SYDVKM. Trimming removed 8 bases from V and 2 bases from J, with 4 bases in between. The CDR3 spells CASGAGANVLTF. CDR3 in DNA: TGTGCCAGCGGGGCTGGGGCCAACGTCCTGACTTTC.

This clonotype has ten or more counts. The chain carries TRBV3-1 and TRBJ1-5; the D is unclear. The ends were cut back, 3 bases at V and 8 bases at J, with 23 bases in the middle. The length of the CDR3 is 17 residues. Germline V lookup: CDR1 LGHDT, CDR2 YNNKEL (reference sequence). CDR3 nucleotide sequence: TGTGCCAGCAGCCATAAACCGGTTGGACTCAGAATCAAGCCCCAGCATTTT. It translates to CASSHKPVGLRIKPQHF.

This clonotype has just a few counts. This chain joins TRBV4-1 and TRBJ2-1; the match to TRBD2 covers 11 bases. The CDR3 has 16 residues. CDR1 is MGHRA, CDR2 YSYEKL, per germline. V lost 2 bases and J lost 11; bases outside the gene matches: 11. The CDR3 spells CASSQSLAGGLVKQFF. The CDR3 DNA sequence: TGCGCCAGCAGCCAATCCCTAGCGGGAGGCCTGGTGAAGCAGTTCTTC.

This chain joins TRBV19 and TRBJ2-1, with a possible D match to TRBD2 (5 bases). From germline, CDR1 is LNHDA and CDR2 SQIVND (reference sequence). Trimming shortened V by 5 bases and J by 8 bases, and 10 bases separated the two germline ends. This CDR3 spans 12 amino acids. CDR3 residues: CASSSDGDEQFF. Written as DNA, the CDR3 is TGTGCCAGTAGTTCGGACGGGGATGAGCAGTTCTTC.

The chain is built from TRBV7-9 and TRBJ2-1, with D maybe TRBD2 (6 bases). V was cut by 8 bases and J by 12 bases, with 26 bases left in between. The germline V gene encodes CDR1 SEHNR and CDR2 FQNEAQ (reference sequence). CDR3 size: 15 residues. The CDR3 sequence: CASHSLEGGGSRQFF. CDR3 DNA sequence: TGTGCCAGCCACAGCTTAGAGGGCGGAGGGAGTCGGCAGTTCTTC.

The J gene is TRBJ1-1, the V gene TRBV7-9; D is ambiguous. The V end lost 4 bases, the J end lost 2 bases, and 8 bases lay between the germline ends. This CDR3 is built from 13 residues. Germline CDR1 is SEHNR and CDR2 is FQNEAQ (reference sequence). The DNA of the CDR3 is TGTGCCAGCAGCTCTCAAGATAACACTGAAGCTTTCTTT. It codes for CASSSQDNTEAFF.

This clonotype occurred many times. The chain is built from TRBV28 and TRBJ2-1; 9 positions agree with TRBD2. CDR3 length: 16 amino acids. The germline CDR1 and CDR2 sequences are MDHEN and SYDVKM. Trimming cost V 7 bases and J 7 bases; bases outside gene matches: 14. The CDR3 is CASNTASNSGRNEQFF. As DNA, the CDR3 is TGTGCCAGCAACACCGCTTCGAATAGCGGGAGAAATGAGCAGTTCTTC.

This clonotype was observed a handful of times. This chain links TRBV5-1 with TRBJ2-7, with D maybe TRBD1 (6 bases). V was shortened by 0 bases and J by 7 bases, with 17 bases between the two germline ends. The CDR3 contains 15 residues. Germline values: CDR1 SGHRS, CDR2 YFSETQ. CDR3 region: CASSLGGGPSGEQYF. The CDR3, as DNA: TGCGCCAGCAGCTTGGGAGGGGGTCCCTCGGGAGAGCAGTACTTC.

This clonotype was observed at least ten times. This chain links TRBV18 with TRBJ2-3; D is perhaps TRBD1 (5 bases). Trimming removed 6 bases from V and 7 bases from J, with 20 bases in between. The length of the CDR3 is 15 residues. The germline V gene encodes CDR1 KGHSH and CDR2 LQKENI. The CDR3 bases are TGTGCCAGCTCCTTTCTGGGGCTGGCACAGAATACGCAGTATTTT. It yields the protein CASSFLGLAQNTQYF.

The chain carries TRBV19 and TRBJ2-7; D is possibly TRBD1 (5 bases). This CDR3 comprises 12 residues. Germline assignment: CDR1 LNHDA and CDR2 SQIVND (reference sequence). The ends were cut back, 6 bases at V and 7 bases at J, with 13 bases in the middle. CDR3: CASRGPTAEQYF. CDR3 bases: TGTGCCAGTAGGGGGCCGACGGCTGAGCAGTACTTC.

This clonotype was detected only a few times. The chain joins TRBV5-5 to TRBJ2-3; D might be TRBD2 (5 bases). The V gene lost 0 bases and the J gene lost 4 bases, with 9 bases spanning the gap. This CDR3 has 14 amino acids. CDR1 SGHKS and CDR2 YYEKEE come from the germline V gene (reference sequence). The CDR3 here is CASSLGGLSDTQYF. In nucleotides, the CDR3 is TGTGCCAGCAGCTTGGGAGGACTTTCAGATACGCAGTATTTT.

This chain joins TRBV2 and TRBJ2-7; a possible D gene is TRBD2 (6 bases). The CDR3 consists of 16 residues. Trimming stripped 6 bases from V and 2 bases from J, with 20 bases between. Germline CDR1 SNHLY, CDR2 FYNNEI. In nucleotides, the CDR3 is TGTGCCAGCAGGGACCGTCGAGTAGCGGAGACCTACGAGCAGTACTTC. It encodes CASRDRRVAETYEQYF.

The table lists this clonotype with many counts. One end of the junction is discordant with germline, which a read error may explain. J is TRBJ2-5 and V is TRBV11-1, with D possibly TRBD1 on 6 matching bases. The CDR3 is 13 amino acids. CDR1 is SGHAT and CDR2 is FQDESV in the germline V gene (reference sequence). The CDR3 is CSTSRGVSETQYF. CDR3 in DNA: TGCTCAACCTCCAGGGGAGTGTCAGAGACCCAGTACTTC.

This clonotype was observed many times. The chain uses TRBV11-2 and TRBJ2-3; the D is unclear. Trimming stripped 3 bases from V and 6 bases from J, with 7 bases between. Germline V gives CDR1 SGHAT, CDR2 FQNNGV. The CDR3 is 12 amino acids. CDR3 region: CASSLLRDTQYF. As DNA, the CDR3 is TGTGCCAGCAGCTTGCTTAGGGATACGCAGTATTTT.

The rearrangement uses TRBV6-1 and TRBJ1-1; TRBD1 might be the D (5 bases). V lost 3 bases to trimming and J lost 7 bases, with 12 bases between them. The CDR3 length is 13 residues. Germline V gene lookup returns CDR1 MNHNS and CDR2 SASEGT. Here the CDR3 DNA reads TGTGCCAGCAGTGAGCCCCGTCAGGGTGAAGCTTTCTTT. Translation: CASSEPRQGEAFF.

Many counts were recorded for this clonotype. The rearrangement joins TRBV6-1 to TRBJ1-5; possible D gene TRBD1, 5 bases. Germline V gives CDR1 MNHNS, CDR2 SASEGT. This CDR3 region has 15 residues. V gave up 6 bases and J gave up 5 bases, with 17 bases separating them. This CDR3 reads CASRGLGAGDQPQHF. As DNA, the CDR3 is TGTGCCAGCAGGGGCCTAGGGGCGGGCGATCAGCCCCAGCATTTT.

This clonotype has at least ten counts. This chain links TRBV15 with TRBJ1-5, with 8 bases aligning to TRBD1. The CDR3 length is 15 residues. The V and J ends lost 0 bases and 4 bases, in that order; junction bases with no gene match: 2. Germline loops: CDR1 LNHNV, CDR2 YYDKDF (reference sequence). This CDR3 reads CATSRDWTGNQPQHF. In DNA, the CDR3 is TGTGCCACCAGCAGAGATTGGACAGGGAATCAGCCCCAGCATTTT.